This T cell receptor (beta chain) was captured in a study of cytomegalovirus exposure and HLA in healthy donors. PCR used 60 Vbeta primers and 13 Jbeta primers. The repertoire was sequenced with immunoSEQ multiplex PCR; TCRdb's copy has only in-frame clones and lacks some. The table lists about 140,000 clones, 78% of them singletons. For this clone: Its target is unknown.

Findings and caveats of the study: Later analysis identified 16,000 or so TCR beta sequences associated with HLA alleles, using a false discovery rate threshold of 0.05.

This CDR3 comprises 14 residues. In germline, CDR1 is SGDLS, CDR2 YYNGEE. The junction had 5 bases not matched to a gene; V was cut back by 4 bases and J by 4 bases. The chain carries TRBV9 and TRBJ1-5, with 7 bases aligning to TRBD1. This receptor was obtained from a male donor in good health and CMV-seronegative. Specimen: PBMCs. CDR3 loop: CASSYGQANQPQHF. In DNA form, the CDR3 reads TGTGCCAGCAGCTACGGACAGGCGAATCAGCCCCAGCATTTT.